These 13 T cell receptor beta chains came from one sample sequenced in a study of T cells in Graves' hyperthyroidism and ophthalmopathy. Amplified TCR beta CDR3 regions derived from RNA transcripts. The HTBI primer set was used in a first-round RT-PCR of the TCR CDR3. One entry per CDR3 protein, called by TCRdb with MiXCR from the multiplex PCR reads. The sample contains over 350,000 distinct CDR3 sequences, roughly 15% of which appear only once. Sequenced sample: blood. These receptors all stem from a man between 18 and 35 years old with Graves' ophthalmopathy.

Notes on this clonotype: A much more abundant neighbour one base away suggests this may be a read error. The chain has TRBV24-1 and TRBJ2-1; no clear D gene. This CDR3 has 16 residues. Per the germline V gene, CDR1 is KGHDR and CDR2 is SFDVKD. In nucleotides, the CDR3 is TGTGCCACCAGTGATTTTACGGGCCGCTCCTACAAGGAGCAGTTCTTC. Protein: CATSDFTGRSYKEQFF.

The chain combines TRBV15 with TRBJ2-7, with D hard to call. The CDR3 length is 15 residues. V lost 0 bases, J lost 1 base, and 10 bases lay in between. CDR1 and CDR2 from the germline V gene are LNHNV and YYDKDF (reference sequence). The CDR3 loop is CATSRETRISYEQYF. The CDR3 coding sequence is TGTGCCACCAGCAGAGAGACCCGGATTTCCTACGAGCAGTACTTC. Full variable domain (missing parts from reference TRBV15 and TRBJ2-7): DAMVIQNPRYQVTQFGKPVTLSCSQTLNHNVMYWYQQKSSQAPKLLFHYYDKDFNNEADTPDNFQSRRPNTSFCFLDIRSPGLGDTAMYLCATSRETRISYEQYFGPGTRLTVT.

The table lists this clonotype with many counts. The CDR3 sequence: CASSPPSGEGEQFF. The CDR3 nucleotides read TGTGCCAGCTCACCACCCAGTGGTGAGGGTGAGCAGTTCTTC. The genes are TRBV18 and TRBJ2-1, with D possibly matching TRBD2 (5 bases). V was cut by 0 bases and J by 9 bases, with 12 bases left in between. Germline CDR1 and CDR2: KGHSH and LQKENI. The CDR3 totals 14 residues. Supplemented by reference TRBV18 and TRBJ2-1, the full variable domain reads NAGVMQNPRHLVRRRGQEARLRCSPMKGHSHVYWYRQLPEEGLKFMVYLQKENIIDESGMPKERFSAEFPKEGPSILRIQQVVRGDSAAYFCASSPPSGEGEQFFGPGTRLTVL.

On this clonotype itself: A much larger clone sits a single nucleotide away, making a read error possible. The chain recombines TRBV18 with TRBJ1-1; D not resolved. Germline CDR1 reads KGHSH; CDR2 reads LQKENI. The CDR3 is 17 amino acids. Written as DNA, the CDR3 is TGTGCCAGCTCACTATCCCAAACAAGACGGATGAACACTGAAGCTTCCTTT. Protein sequence: CASSLSQTRRMNTEASF.

This clonotype showed up many times. V and J are TRBV27 and TRBJ2-3, with no clear D. The CDR3 is made up of 13 amino acids. Germline CDR1 and CDR2: MNHEY and SMNVEV (reference sequence). Trimming removed 4 bases at V and 4 bases at J, with 9 bases between. The CDR3 DNA reads as TGTGCCAGCAGTTGGGCTAGTTCAGATACGCAGTATTTT. Translating it yields CASSWASSDTQYF.

At least ten counts were recorded for this clonotype. This chain links TRBV5-1 with TRBJ2-3, with D perhaps matching TRBD1 or TRBD2 (5 bases each). The ends were cut back, 0 bases at V and 2 bases at J, with 19 bases in the middle. Germline V gives CDR1 SGHRS, CDR2 YFSETQ. The CDR3 has 18 amino acids. CDR3: CASSLEPGPGRLTDTQYF. CDR3 sequence (DNA): TGCGCCAGCAGCTTGGAGCCGGGACCAGGCCGACTCACAGATACGCAGTATTTT. The complete variable domain, with remaining parts taken from reference TRBV5-1 and TRBJ2-3, reads KAGVTQTPRYLIKTRGQQVTLSCSPISGHRSVSWYQQTPGQGLQFLFEYFSETQRNKGNFPGRFSGRQFSNSRSEMNVSTLELGDSALYLCASSLEPGPGRLTDTQYFGPGTRLTVL.

This clonotype showed up many times. CDR3 sequence reads: CASSLVRASPLYEQYF. The CDR3 nucleotides are TGCGCCAGCAGCTTGGTTCGGGCCTCGCCTTTGTACGAGCAGTACTTC. The V call is TRBV5-1, the J call TRBJ2-7; D is uncertain. CDR3 length: 16 amino acids. Trimming removed 0 bases at V and 4 bases at J, with 17 bases between. Germline CDR1 is SGHRS and CDR2 is YFSETQ.

Ten or more counts support this clonotype. The J gene is TRBJ2-7, the V gene TRBV27, with D hard to call. CDR1 and CDR2 from the germline V gene are MNHEY and SMNVEV (reference sequence). The V and J ends lost 0 bases and 1 base respectively, with 7 bases between them. The CDR3 is 14 amino acids. The CDR3 is CASSLSTRSYEQYF. CDR3 coding DNA: TGTGCCAGCAGTTTATCGACCAGATCCTACGAGCAGTACTTC.

This clonotype was detected ten times or more. The V gene is TRBV3-1, the J gene TRBJ2-2; 7 bases map to TRBD2. Losses at the gene ends were 4 bases for V and 3 bases for J; bases not matched to a gene: 5. The CDR3 totals 15 residues. Germline CDR1 and CDR2: LGHDT and YNNKEL (reference sequence). CDR3 nucleotides: TGTGCCAGCAGCCCAGAGCGGGGATACACCGGGGAGCTGTTTTTT. Its protein is CASSPERGYTGELFF.

This clonotype showed up just a few times. The chain has TRBV10-2 and TRBJ2-5; 12 bases map to TRBD2. From germline, CDR1 is WSHSY and CDR2 SAAADI. This CDR3 has 16 residues. With 5 bases clipped from V and 0 bases from J, the junction kept 4 bases outside the gene matches. In DNA form, the CDR3 reads TGCGCCAGCAGTCAGACTAGCGGGGGCCACCAAGAGACCCAGTACTTC. Its protein product is CASSQTSGGHQETQYF.

This clonotype was counted at least ten times. This chain connects TRBV12-3 or TRBV12-4 to TRBJ2-5; D is ambiguous. Trimming removed 1 base at V and 0 bases at J, with 9 bases between. The CDR3 is made up of 15 amino acids. The CDR3 loop reads CASSLGQAYQETQYF. CDR3 DNA: TGTGCCAGCAGTTTAGGTCAGGCGTACCAAGAGACCCAGTACTTC.

This clonotype occurred a few times. This sequence joins TRBV19 and TRBJ1-1; D gene unclear. CDR1 is LNHDA, CDR2 SQIVND, per germline (reference sequence). This CDR3 has 16 residues. The V gene lost 2 bases and the J gene lost 1 base, with 14 bases spanning the gap. As DNA, the CDR3 is TGTGCCAGTAGTATACTCTCACCAGGAGAGAACACTGAAGCTTTCTTT. Translation: CASSILSPGENTEAFF.

This clonotype has just a few counts. The gene calls are TRBV5-1 and TRBJ2-2; TRBD1 matches at 7 bases. Per the germline V gene, CDR1 is SGHRS and CDR2 is YFSETQ. V lost 4 bases, J lost 4 bases, and 7 bases stayed unmatched. CDR3 size: 15 residues. The CDR3 reads CASSDDREITGELFF. CDR3 DNA sequence: TGCGCCAGCAGCGACGACAGGGAAATCACCGGGGAGCTGTTTTTT.